This TCR beta chain was captured in a study of T-cell reconstitution after alpha-beta-depleted transplantation in children (dated by TCRdb to 2015 to 2016). Broadly, across the study: T-cell immune reconstitution after TCRalphabeta/CD19-depleted allogeneic hematopoietic cell transplantation in children was quantitatively tracked in the study by means of TCR repertoire profiling.

Measured from the cysteine to the phenylalanine, the CDR3 is 15 residues long. The sequence is cut down to CDR3 DNA, 45 bases in frame from base 1. V is clipped by 6 bases and J by 4 bases, and the sequence between their germline boundaries is 17 bases long. This clonotype was seen ten or more times. What this receptor recognizes is not known. Base qualities are not recorded, but no much larger clone differs from it by a single base. The method behind the library was PCR. Sequencing relied on an Illumina HiSeq 2500. TCR library preparation used molecular barcoding, with unique molecular identifiers applied to normalize quantification of the TCRbeta repertoire. The public sequencing data were trimmed at Q25 with fastp and processed into clonotypes with MiXCR by TCRdb, which kept only in-frame beta chains. CDR3 protein sequences are deduplicated, and each keeps its most common genes and DNA. The sample table records around 440,000 distinct CDR3 sequences; 10% of these occur just once. Around 2% of the sample lies in the top ten.

General study outcomes and caveats: The apparently early recovery of alphabetaT-cell counts about two months after transplant reportedly depended on only several hundred rapidly expanded clones that came from non-depleted graft cells. The frequencies of hyperexpanded clones fell over the following months, and after one year, T-cell counts and TCRbeta diversity were mostly attributed to newly produced T cells. The high TCRbeta diversity at day 60 in some patients was ascribed to recipient T cells and intrathymic progenitors that had survived conditioning.

The intended sense of this specimen's treatment or condition label: allogeneic hematopoietic cell transplantation with graft depleted of TCRalphabeta T cells and CD19 B cells. The children who served as transplant recipients had been given grafts of TCRalphabeta/CD19-depleted allogeneic hematopoietic cells. The sequence joins TRBV12-3 or TRBV12-4 to TRBJ2-3, with TRBD1 perhaps the D gene, on 6 matching bases. This sample comprised PBMCs, obtained before TCRalphabeta/CD19-depleted stem cell transplant. The receptor was derived from a child under 10 years old with inherited bone marrow failure, due to receive a stem cell transplant. The DNA sequence reads TGTGCCAGCAGGAACAGGGTTCGAAGCGCAGATACGCAGTATTTT. The encoded protein is CASRNRVRSADTQYF.